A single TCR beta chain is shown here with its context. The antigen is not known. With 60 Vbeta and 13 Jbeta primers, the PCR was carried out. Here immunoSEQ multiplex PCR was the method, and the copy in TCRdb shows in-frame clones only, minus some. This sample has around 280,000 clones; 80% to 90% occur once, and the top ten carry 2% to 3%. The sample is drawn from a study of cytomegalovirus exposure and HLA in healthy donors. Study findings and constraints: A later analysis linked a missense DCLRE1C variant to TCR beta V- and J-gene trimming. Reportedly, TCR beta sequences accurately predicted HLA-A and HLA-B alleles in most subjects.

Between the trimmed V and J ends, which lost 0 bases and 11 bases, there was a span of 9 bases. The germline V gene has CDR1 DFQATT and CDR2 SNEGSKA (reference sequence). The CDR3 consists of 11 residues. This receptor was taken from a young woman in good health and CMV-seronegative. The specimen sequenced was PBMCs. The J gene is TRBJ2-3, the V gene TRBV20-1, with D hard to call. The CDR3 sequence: CSARDVLEQYF. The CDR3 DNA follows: TGCAGTGCTAGAGACGTGCTAGAGCAGTATTTT.